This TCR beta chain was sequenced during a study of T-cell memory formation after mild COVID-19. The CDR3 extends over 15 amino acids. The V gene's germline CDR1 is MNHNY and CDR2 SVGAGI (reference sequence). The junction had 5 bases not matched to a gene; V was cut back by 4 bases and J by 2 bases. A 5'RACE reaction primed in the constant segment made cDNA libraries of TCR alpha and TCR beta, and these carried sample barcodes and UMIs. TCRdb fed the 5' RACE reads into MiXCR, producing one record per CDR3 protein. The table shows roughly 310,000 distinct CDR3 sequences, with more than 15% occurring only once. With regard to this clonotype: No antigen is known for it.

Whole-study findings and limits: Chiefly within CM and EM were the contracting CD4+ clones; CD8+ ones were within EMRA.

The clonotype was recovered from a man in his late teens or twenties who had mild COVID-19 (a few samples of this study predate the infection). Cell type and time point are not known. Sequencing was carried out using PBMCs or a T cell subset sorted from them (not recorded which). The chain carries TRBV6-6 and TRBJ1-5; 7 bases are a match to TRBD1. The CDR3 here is CASSSPTGRNQPQHF. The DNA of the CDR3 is TGTGCCAGCAGTTCGCCGACAGGGCGCAATCAGCCCCAGCATTTT.